The present TCR beta chain was sequenced within a study of CD8+ T cells in alopecia areata. The CDR3 runs 14 residues. CDR1 is SQVTM, CDR2 ANQGSEA, per germline. Trimming cost V 1 base and J 2 bases; bases outside gene matches: 2. A few counts support this clone. The antigen is unknown. Broader study findings: Scalp lesions, especially in alopecia totalis/universalis, had higher clonality than normal scalp.

Extracted RNA was reverse transcribed, and the resulting cDNA served as sequencing template. Assay: immunoSEQ multiplex PCR; the TCRdb copy retains only in-frame clones and omits some. The sample carries under 150,000 clones, about 51% recorded once. This chain uses TRBV29-1 with TRBJ2-7; TRBD1 matches 10 bases. The sequence derives from a human donor with alopecia areata. Sample: NKG2D-low CD8+ T cells sorted from blood. CDR3 DNA: TGCAGCGTTGAAGGGGACAGGGGCCCCTACGAGCAGTACTTC. This translates into CSVEGDRGPYEQYF.